Following are 9 T cell receptor beta chains from one sample sequenced in a study of blood T cell repertoires in COVID-19 (dated by TCRdb to the early 2020s). The method was the immunoSEQ multiplex PCR assay. TCRdb provides this immuneACCESS table in a form limited to in-frame rearrangements. Some clones are lacking; in checked studies, under half of them reflect an unresolved V gene, and why the rest are absent is not known. This sample is represented by some 70,000 clones; around 84% of them were singletons. Together, the top ten hold 5.5% to 7% of the sample. The specimen was peripheral blood. These receptors all come from a man aged 50 or older with active COVID-19.

The chain combines TRBV5-1 with TRBJ2-5; 12 positions agree with TRBD1. Germline CDR1 and CDR2: SGHRS and YFSETQ. The CDR3 length is 17 residues. V was clipped by 3 bases and J by 4 bases; unmatched bases: 10. The CDR3 DNA follows: TGCGCCAGCAGCTCGACGACTGGGACAGGGGGCTTAGAGACCCAGTACTTC. Amino acids: CASSSTTGTGGLETQYF.

The V gene is TRBV27, the J gene TRBJ2-7; 9 bases match TRBD2. The junction had 1 base not matched to a gene; V was cut back by 6 bases and J by 1 base. The CDR3 contains 13 residues. CDR1 and CDR2 (germline): MNHEY, SMNVEV (reference sequence). The CDR3 bases are TGTGCCAGCAGGGCGGGAGGGTCCTACGAGCAGTACGTC. It codes for CASRAGGSYEQYV.

V is TRBV28 and J is TRBJ2-2; D gene ambiguous. The V gene lost 6 bases and the J gene lost 5 bases, with 7 bases spanning the gap. This CDR3 spans 12 amino acids. Germline CDR1 is MDHEN and CDR2 is SYDVKM. CDR3: CASRLSTGELFF. The CDR3 region has the DNA TGTGCCAGCAGATTGAGTACCGGGGAGCTGTTTTTT. Filled out from reference TRBV28 and TRBJ2-2, the complete variable domain reads DVKVTQSSRYLVKRTGEKVFLECVQDMDHENMFWYRQDPGLGLRLIYFSYDVKMKEKGDIPEGYSVSREKKERFSLILESASTNQTSMYLCASRLSTGELFFGEGSRLTVL.

CDR3 region: CASSPDRVNEQFF. The CDR3 DNA follows: TGTGCCAGCAGCCCGGACAGGGTCAATGAGCAGTTCTTC. V and J are TRBV5-6 and TRBJ2-1, with TRBD1 identical over 8 bases. The junction had 3 bases not matched to a gene; V was cut back by 4 bases and J by 6 bases. CDR3 length: 13 amino acids. CDR1 is SGHDT, CDR2 YYEEEE, per germline.

This chain uses TRBV9 with TRBJ2-1, with TRBD2 identical over 10 bases. V dropped 3 bases and J dropped 4; count of bases not matched to a gene: 7. The germline CDR1 and CDR2 sequences are SGDLS and YYNGEE. The CDR3 consists of 16 residues. The CDR3 region is CASSAVAGGPYNEQFF. The CDR3 nucleotides are TGTGCCAGCAGCGCCGTAGCGGGGGGCCCTTACAATGAGCAGTTCTTC.

The V and J genes are TRBV11-2 and TRBJ2-2, with 8 bases fitting TRBD1. There are 18 residues in the CDR3. Germline V gives CDR1 SGHAT, CDR2 FQNNGV. V shed 2 bases, J shed 3 bases, and the junction held 11 bases outside the gene matches. The CDR3 DNA reads TGTGCCAGCAGCTTAAGAGCCACTGGGACAGGTCACACCGGGGAGCTGTTTTTT. As protein: CASSLRATGTGHTGELFF.

The gene calls are TRBV12-3 or TRBV12-4 and TRBJ2-2; D remains ambiguous. Trimming pared 3 bases from V and 2 bases from J, leaving 4 bases between. This CDR3 has 13 residues. CDR3 residues: CASSLTNTGELFF. CDR3 nucleotide sequence: TGTGCCAGCAGTTTGACAAACACCGGGGAGCTGTTTTTT.

The V and J genes are TRBV27 and TRBJ1-1; maybe TRBD1 (5 bases). Between the trimmed V and J ends, which lost 5 bases and 6 bases, there was a span of 13 bases. The CDR3 is made up of 13 amino acids. Germline V gene sequence: CDR1 MNHEY, CDR2 SMNVEV (reference sequence). The CDR3 nucleotides are TGTGCCAGCAGTCCGTGGGCGGGGGCTGAAGCTTTCTTT. It translates to CASSPWAGAEAFF.

CDR3 coding DNA: TGTGCCAGCTCCTGGACAGGTTTTAGCAATGAGCAGTTCTTC. Protein sequence: CASSWTGFSNEQFF. The V gene is TRBV11-3, the J gene TRBJ2-1, with 7 positions matching TRBD1. V shed 8 bases, J shed 6 bases, and the junction held 10 bases outside the gene matches. CDR1 and CDR2 from the germline V gene are SGHNT and YENEEA. CDR3 length equals 14 residues.